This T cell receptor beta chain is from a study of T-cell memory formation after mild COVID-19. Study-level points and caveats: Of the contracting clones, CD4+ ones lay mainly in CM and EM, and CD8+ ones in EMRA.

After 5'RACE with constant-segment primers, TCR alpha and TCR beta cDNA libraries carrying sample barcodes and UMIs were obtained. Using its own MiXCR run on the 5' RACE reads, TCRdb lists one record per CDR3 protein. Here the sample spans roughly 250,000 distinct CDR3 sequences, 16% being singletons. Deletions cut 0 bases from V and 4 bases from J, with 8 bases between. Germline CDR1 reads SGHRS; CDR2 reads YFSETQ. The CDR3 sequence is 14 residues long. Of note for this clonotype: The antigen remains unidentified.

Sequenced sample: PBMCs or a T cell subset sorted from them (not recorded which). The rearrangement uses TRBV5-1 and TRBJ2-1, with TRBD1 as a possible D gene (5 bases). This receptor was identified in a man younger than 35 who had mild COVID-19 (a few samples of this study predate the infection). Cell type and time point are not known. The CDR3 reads CASSLGWTYNEQFF. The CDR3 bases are TGCGCCAGCAGCTTGGGCTGGACATACAATGAGCAGTTCTTC.